Shown below are 30 T cell receptor beta chains from a single sample sequenced in a study of blood T cell repertoires in COVID-19. Sequencing used immunoSEQ multiplex PCR; TCRdb keeps in-frame clones, though not all of them. Among 140,000 or so clones listed, about 80% were seen once. What was sequenced was peripheral blood. These TCRs come from a human donor in a cohort sampled during active COVID-19.

J is TRBJ1-5 and V is TRBV6-5; 9 positions agree with TRBD1. V shed 6 bases and J 4 bases; nucleotides not matched to a gene: 4. The CDR3 has 14 residues. The germline V gene encodes CDR1 MNHEY and CDR2 SVGAGI. The CDR3 DNA follows: TGTGCCAGCAGGTCCGGGACAGGGAATCAGCCCCAGCATTTT. Protein: CASRSGTGNQPQHF.

V usage is TRBV5-4 and J usage is TRBJ2-1; 13 positions match TRBD2. Germline values: CDR1 SGHNT, CDR2 YYREEE (reference sequence). CDR3 length: 15 amino acids. Unmatched junction bases numbered 7, after V lost 5 bases and J lost 8 bases. The chain's CDR3 is CASSRGLAGVDEQFF. In nucleotides, the CDR3 is TGTGCCAGCAGTCGCGGACTAGCGGGAGTAGATGAGCAGTTCTTC.

The V and J genes are TRBV5-1 and TRBJ2-5; 8 bases match TRBD1. The CDR3 contains 15 residues. The junction had 6 bases not matched to a gene; V was cut back by 0 bases and J by 5 bases. Per germline, CDR1 SGHRS and CDR2 YFSETQ. CDR3 nucleotide sequence: TGCGCCAGCAGCTTGGAGTCAGGGGGCGGGGAGACCCAGTACTTC. Translated, it gives CASSLESGGGETQYF.

V and J are TRBV19 and TRBJ2-1; TRBD1 is a possible D gene (5 bases). The CDR3 runs to 17 residues. Deletions cut 5 bases from V and 4 bases from J, with 21 bases between. Looked up from germline, CDR1 is LNHDA and CDR2 is SQIVND (reference sequence). As DNA, the CDR3 is TGTGCCAGTAGTTCCCAGACAGAATCGATTAATTACAATGAGCAGTTCTTC. It encodes CASSSQTESINYNEQFF.

CDR3 sequence reads: CAVRGEGDNYGYTF. The CDR3 DNA reads TGTGCCGTCCGCGGGGAGGGGGATAACTATGGCTACACCTTC. The V and J genes are TRBV24-1 and TRBJ1-2, with D possibly TRBD1 on 6 matching bases. V gave up 12 bases and J gave up 1 base, with 17 bases separating them. Germline assignment: CDR1 KGHDR and CDR2 SFDVKD. The CDR3 is made up of 14 amino acids.

This chain joins TRBV29-1 and TRBJ2-1, with D tentatively TRBD1 (6 bases). CDR1 SQVTM and CDR2 ANQGSEA come from the germline V gene. V was pared by 4 bases and J by 9 bases, with 13 bases between. There are 12 residues in the CDR3. As DNA, the CDR3 is TGCAGCGTTGGGGGAAAGGGGGTTGAGCAGTTCTTC. This translates into CSVGGKGVEQFF.

The rearrangement uses TRBV3-1 (or the pseudogene TRBV3-2) and TRBJ2-5; TRBD2 matches at 9 bases. The CDR3 sequence is 16 residues long. Per germline, CDR1 LGHDT and CDR2 YNNKEL (reference sequence). J was trimmed by 0 bases and V by 4 bases; bases with no gene match: 6. The CDR3 reads CASSPRTSVNQETQYF. CDR3 DNA sequence: TGTGCCAGCAGCCCAAGGACTAGCGTTAACCAAGAGACCCAGTACTTC.

Written as DNA, the CDR3 is TGTGCCAGCAGCCCCAGGACTTCCTACGAGCAGTACTTC. This gives the protein CASSPRTSYEQYF. The genes are TRBV3-1 (or the pseudogene TRBV3-2) and TRBJ2-7, with D possibly TRBD2 on 5 matching bases. The V gene's germline CDR1 is LGHDT and CDR2 YNNKEL (reference sequence). CDR3 length: 13 residues. V was clipped by 4 bases and J by 1 base, with 8 bases between them.

This clone was picked up one time. The chain is built from TRBV18 and TRBJ1-1, with TRBD1 matching over 8 bases. With 4 bases clipped from V and 3 bases from J, the junction kept 7 bases outside the gene matches. Germline CDR1 reads KGHSH; CDR2 reads LQKENI. CDR3 length equals 15 residues. The CDR3 bases are TGTGCCAGCTCACTGACGGACAGGGAATACACTGAAGCTTTCTTT. Translated, it gives CASSLTDREYTEAFF.

J is TRBJ1-4 and V is TRBV3-1 (or the pseudogene TRBV3-2), with D possibly TRBD1 on 5 matching bases. The CDR3 has 14 residues. Trimming removed 3 bases from V and 0 bases from J, with 5 bases in between. Germline CDR1 LGHDT, CDR2 YNNKEL (reference sequence). Written as DNA, the CDR3 is TGTGCCAGCAGCCACAGGGCAACTAATGAAAAACTGTTTTTT. Its protein product is CASSHRATNEKLFF.

This sequence joins TRBV7-2 and TRBJ1-2; D is perhaps TRBD1 (6 bases). V dropped 4 bases and J dropped 5 bases, with 11 bases sitting between them. The germline V gene encodes CDR1 SGHTA and CDR2 FQGNSA. This CDR3 is built from 13 residues. CDR3 DNA: TGTGCCAGCAGCTCTGGGACACCTTATGGCTACACCTTC. It specifies CASSSGTPYGYTF.

This sequence joins TRBV20-1 and TRBJ1-1, with TRBD1 as a possible D gene (5 bases). This CDR3 comprises 14 residues. Trimming stripped 3 bases from V and 0 bases from J, with 11 bases between. Germline V gene sequence: CDR1 DFQATT, CDR2 SNEGSKA (reference sequence). Written as DNA, the CDR3 is TGCAGTGCTAGTGGGGGGGGTTTGAACACTGAAGCTTTCTTT. This codes for CSASGGGLNTEAFF.

This clone was detected only a few times. V usage is TRBV7-6 and J usage is TRBJ1-1; D is uncertain. In germline, CDR1 is SGHVS, CDR2 FNYEAQ. This CDR3 contains 13 residues. V shed 4 bases and J shed 4 bases, with 10 bases lying between them. The CDR3 region has the DNA TGTGCCAGCAGCTCCCAGGATGGCACTGAAGCTTTCTTT. Protein: CASSSQDGTEAFF.

The rearrangement joins TRBV6-6 to TRBJ1-4; a weak D match, TRBD1 (5 bases). Trimming left V 6 bases short and J 2 bases short, with 16 bases between. Per the germline V gene, CDR1 is MNHNY and CDR2 is SVGAGI (reference sequence). The CDR3 totals 16 residues. This CDR3 reads CASSELGGLTNEKLFF. The CDR3 region has the DNA TGTGCCAGCAGCGAACTCGGGGGGTTGACTAATGAAAAACTGTTTTTT.

This chain connects TRBV6-5 to TRBJ1-1; 12 bases fit TRBD1. The CDR3 has 15 amino acids. V dropped 2 bases and J dropped 4; count of bases not matched to a gene: 2. The germline gives CDR1 MNHEY, CDR2 SVGAGI. The CDR3: CASSYPGQGATEAFF. The CDR3 DNA follows: TGTGCCAGCAGTTACCCGGGACAGGGGGCCACTGAAGCTTTCTTT.

The rearrangement uses TRBV18 and TRBJ1-2; the D is unclear. The CDR3 is 13 amino acids. The V and J ends lost 2 bases and 8 bases respectively, with 12 bases between them. Germline V gene data show CDR1 as KGHSH and CDR2 as LQKENI. CDR3 residues: CASSPAPEVGYTF. The CDR3, as DNA: TGTGCCAGCTCACCAGCACCGGAGGTCGGCTACACCTTC.

This clone was observed a handful of times. V and J are TRBV9 and TRBJ1-1, with D unclear. V was cut by 3 bases and J by 7 bases, with 7 bases left in between. Germline CDR1 reads SGDLS; CDR2 reads YYNGEE. CDR3 size: 11 residues. The CDR3 DNA sequence: TGTGCCAGCAGCGCCGGTAGTGAAGCTTTCTTT. Amino acid sequence: CASSAGSEAFF.

The chain couples TRBV27 to TRBJ2-1; weak D call: TRBD2 (5 bases). With 8 bases removed from V and 0 bases from J, the gap between germline ends came to 11 bases. Germline V CDR1 and CDR2: MNHEY, SMNVEV (reference sequence). CDR3 length: 14 amino acids. CDR3 DNA sequence: TGTGCCAGCTCTGACTATAGCTCCTACAATGAGCAGTTCTTC. It encodes CASSDYSSYNEQFF.

This clone was seen only once. The CDR3 spells CASSRLVRTGDSPLHF. The CDR3 DNA reads as TGTGCCAGCAGTCGGTTGGTAAGGACAGGGGATTCACCCCTCCACTTT. The chain combines TRBV5-4 with TRBJ1-6; 9 bases fit TRBD1. CDR1 and CDR2 (germline): SGHNT, YYREEE (reference sequence). The CDR3 sequence is 16 residues long. Trimming removed 5 bases from V and 8 bases from J; junction bases left unmatched: 11. The complete variable domain, with remaining parts taken from reference TRBV5-4 and TRBJ1-6, reads ETGVTQSPTHLIKTRGQQVTLRCSSQSGHNTVSWYQQALGQGPQFIFQYYREEENGRGNFPPRFSGLQFPNYSSELNVNALELDDSALYLCASSRLVRTGDSPLHFGNGTRLTVT.

V usage is TRBV4-2 and J usage is TRBJ2-3; 12 bases are shared with TRBD2. CDR1 LGHNA and CDR2 YNFKEQ come from the germline V gene. The CDR3 totals 16 residues. Germline trimming cut 1 base from V and 3 bases from J; bases unmatched to any gene: 2. This CDR3 reads CASSQGLAGGTDTQYF. The CDR3 DNA reads as TGTGCCAGCAGCCAAGGGCTAGCGGGAGGGACAGATACGCAGTATTTT.

This rearrangement joins TRBV28 to TRBJ2-1, with TRBD1 as a possible D gene (6 bases). The CDR3 consists of 16 residues. CDR1 and CDR2 from the germline V gene are MDHEN and SYDVKM. Deletions cut 5 bases from V and 4 bases from J, with 18 bases between. As DNA, the CDR3 is TGTGCCAGCAGTGGAAAGGACAGCAGCGTTTACAATGAGCAGTTCTTC. This translates into CASSGKDSSVYNEQFF. The whole variable domain, remainder taken from reference TRBV28 and TRBJ2-1, is DVKVTQSSRYLVKRTGEKVFLECVQDMDHENMFWYRQDPGLGLRLIYFSYDVKMKEKGDIPEGYSVSREKKERFSLILESASTNQTSMYLCASSGKDSSVYNEQFFGPGTRLTVL.

J is TRBJ2-5 and V is TRBV6-1; 7 bases align to TRBD2. Germline V CDR1 and CDR2: MNHNS, SASEGT. V lost 1 base to trimming and J lost 4 bases; unmatched junction nucleotides: 15. This CDR3 is 18 amino acids long. CDR3 residues: CASSEGSGIGGSGETQYF. The CDR3 DNA reads as TGTGCCAGCAGTGAAGGGAGCGGGATCGGCGGTTCGGGAGAGACCCAGTACTTC.

V usage is TRBV6-6 and J usage is TRBJ1-4, with 8 bases identical to TRBD1. The CDR3 runs 15 residues. The V segment lost 2 bases and the J segment 5 bases; nucleotides outside the gene matches: 4. Germline CDR1 and CDR2: MNHNY and SVGAGI (reference sequence). The CDR3 nucleotides are TGTGCCAGCAGTTACCCCGGGACAGGCAATGAAAAACTGTTTTTT. This sequence encodes CASSYPGTGNEKLFF.

The chain couples TRBV5-1 to TRBJ1-5, with a possible D match to TRBD1 (5 bases). The CDR3 totals 18 residues. V dropped 2 bases and J dropped 0 bases, with 18 bases sitting between them. Germline V gives CDR1 SGHRS, CDR2 YFSETQ. CDR3 loop: CASSLEPQGPYSNQPQHF. Written as DNA, the CDR3 is TGCGCCAGCAGCTTAGAGCCTCAGGGCCCTTATAGCAATCAGCCCCAGCATTTT.

This clone has a single count. V gene TRBV3-1 (or the pseudogene TRBV3-2) combines with J gene TRBJ2-3; 10 nucleotides match TRBD1. V was clipped by 5 bases and J by 3 bases; unmatched bases: 5. The length of the CDR3 is 15 residues. Germline CDR1 and CDR2: LGHDT and YNNKEL (reference sequence). The CDR3 spells CASSIEGQGTDTQYF. The CDR3 DNA is TGTGCCAGCAGCATTGAGGGACAGGGGACAGATACGCAGTATTTT.

The chain carries TRBV2 and TRBJ2-5; possibly TRBD1 for D (6 bases). The germline CDR1 and CDR2 sequences are SNHLY and FYNNEI. This CDR3 spans 15 amino acids. Trimming took 6 bases from V and 1 from J, leaving 15 bases between them. Here the CDR3 reads CASRDPSGAQETQYF. In DNA form, the CDR3 reads TGTGCCAGCAGGGATCCGTCAGGGGCCCAAGAGACCCAGTACTTC.

The chain recombines TRBV19 with TRBJ1-5; D is undetermined. The CDR3 is 13 residues long. V lost 5 bases to trimming and J lost 2 bases, with 7 bases between them. The germline V gene encodes CDR1 LNHDA and CDR2 SQIVND (reference sequence). CDR3 sequence: CASSLRGNQPQHF. The CDR3 DNA is TGTGCCAGTAGTTTGAGGGGCAATCAGCCCCAGCATTTT.

The J gene is TRBJ2-5, the V gene TRBV19, with D unclear. V lost 5 bases and J lost 0, with 7 bases in between. This CDR3 is 13 amino acids long. Germline CDR1 is LNHDA and CDR2 is SQIVND (reference sequence). CDR3 bases: TGTGCCAGTAGTTTACTGTACCAAGAGACCCAGTACTTC. Translation gives CASSLLYQETQYF.

This chain links TRBV14 with TRBJ2-2, with 8 bases identical to TRBD1. The CDR3 extends over 15 amino acids. V lost 6 bases to trimming and J lost 6 bases; unmatched junction nucleotides: 9. In germline, CDR1 is SGHDN, CDR2 FVKESK. Here the CDR3 reads CASSLGQGGAGELFF. The CDR3 DNA sequence: TGTGCCAGCAGTCTTGGACAGGGAGGTGCCGGGGAGCTGTTTTTT.

V gene TRBV7-9 combines with J gene TRBJ1-5, with a weak D call TRBD1 (5 bases). The CDR3 spans 14 residues. Germline loops: CDR1 SEHNR, CDR2 FQNEAQ (reference sequence). The V and J ends lost 1 base and 6 bases respectively, with 10 bases between them. In nucleotides, the CDR3 is TGTGCCAGCAGCTTAGGGGGCAGGGCTCAGCCCCAGCATTTT. It is translated as CASSLGGRAQPQHF.